Each of the 30 T cell receptor beta chains below was sequenced from the same sample in a study of immune cell composition in non-small cell lung cancer. Produced via immunoSEQ multiplex PCR; TCRdb's table is partial and in-frame only. Of about 2,900 clones in the sample, about 75% are singletons; the top ten hold about 12%. Sequences were obtained from lung tumor tissue. The source of these receptors is a human donor with non-small cell lung cancer.

The chain is built from TRBV27 and TRBJ1-4, with D perhaps TRBD1 (6 bases). CDR1 MNHEY and CDR2 SMNVEV come from the germline V gene (reference sequence). The CDR3 totals 15 residues. V was shortened by 6 bases and J by 0 bases, with 11 bases between the two germline ends. As DNA, the CDR3 is TGTGCCAGCAGGACAGGAGTCGCAACTAATGAAAAACTGTTTTTT. Its translation is CASRTGVATNEKLFF.

The J gene is TRBJ2-7, the V gene TRBV7-2; 8 positions agree with TRBD1. Germline V gene lookup returns CDR1 SGHTA and CDR2 FQGNSA. The CDR3 has 15 residues. Trimming at V came to 5 bases and at J to 1 base, leaving 7 bases not matched to a gene. CDR3 nucleotides: TGTGCCAGCAGCCAAGGGACAGGCCCATCCTACGAGCAGTACTTC. Its protein product is CASSQGTGPSYEQYF.

This chain connects TRBV5-6 to TRBJ2-5; D remains unclear. Looked up from germline, CDR1 is SGHDT and CDR2 is YYEEEE. The CDR3 spans 15 residues. Trimming took off 3 bases at V and 4 bases at J, with 16 bases between the two ends. The CDR3 DNA reads TGTGCCAGCAGCTCTCCAACGGCATCGGGAGAGACCCAGTACTTC. It is translated as CASSSPTASGETQYF.

J is TRBJ2-7 and V is TRBV28; perhaps TRBD1 as D (5 bases). V lost 7 bases to trimming and J lost 0 bases, with 16 bases between them. The CDR3 consists of 15 residues. The germline CDR1 and CDR2 sequences are MDHEN and SYDVKM. This CDR3 is CASTPRALNSYEQYF. As DNA, the CDR3 is TGTGCCAGCACCCCCAGGGCGCTAAACTCCTACGAGCAGTACTTC.

The rearrangement uses TRBV6-1 and TRBJ1-2; no clear D. This CDR3 is built from 13 residues. Germline V gives CDR1 MNHNS, CDR2 SASEGT. Trimming took 5 bases from V and 4 from J, leaving 11 bases between them. DNA for the CDR3: TGTGCCAGCAGTTCCGTACCTAGCTATGGCTACACCTTC. Its translation: CASSSVPSYGYTF.

This chain uses TRBV4-3 with TRBJ1-1; D is possibly TRBD1 (5 bases). CDR3 length equals 13 residues. From germline, CDR1 is LGHNA and CDR2 YSLEER. V lost 0 bases, J lost 10 bases, and 12 bases lay in between. The CDR3 spells CASSQDRRQGAFF. The CDR3 DNA reads TGCGCCAGCAGCCAAGACCGGCGGCAGGGAGCTTTCTTT.

The chain joins TRBV6-5 to TRBJ1-2, with a possible D match to TRBD1 (5 bases). V was clipped by 6 bases and J by 4 bases, with 12 bases between them. Germline loops: CDR1 MNHEY, CDR2 SVGAGI. The CDR3 is 13 amino acids. The CDR3 bases are TGTGCCAGCAGCCGAGGACAAATCTATGGCTACACCTTC. Translated, it gives CASSRGQIYGYTF.

The CDR3 spells CASSPRGLPTNEKLFF. Here the CDR3 DNA reads TGTGCCAGCAGCCCCAGGGGGCTACCAACTAATGAAAAACTGTTTTTT. The rearrangement uses TRBV7-8 and TRBJ1-4, with TRBD1 matching over 8 bases. The CDR3 spans 16 residues. The junction had 5 bases not matched to a gene; V was cut back by 5 bases and J by 0 bases. CDR1 is SGHVS and CDR2 is FQNEAQ in the germline V gene.

This chain links TRBV6-5 with TRBJ1-1; D perhaps matches TRBD1 (5 bases). This CDR3 contains 13 residues. CDR1 is MNHEY and CDR2 is SVGAGI in the germline V gene. Between the trimmed V and J ends, which lost 9 bases and 1 base, there was a span of 12 bases. CDR3 sequence: CASTWGENTEAFF. CDR3 DNA sequence: TGTGCCAGTACCTGGGGGGAGAACACTGAAGCTTTCTTT.

The J gene is TRBJ2-7, the V gene TRBV18; TRBD2 agrees at 8 bases. Germline assignment: CDR1 KGHSH and CDR2 LQKENI. The junction had 12 bases not matched to a gene; V was cut back by 6 bases and J by 2 bases. The CDR3 runs 16 residues. The CDR3 is CASSLSHSGIAYEQYF. CDR3 DNA sequence: TGTGCCAGCTCCCTAAGTCATAGCGGGATCGCCTACGAGCAGTACTTC.

The chain links TRBV11-2 to TRBJ1-4, with TRBD1 as a possible D gene (6 bases). CDR3 length: 14 residues. Trimming took 4 bases from V and 6 from J, leaving 12 bases between them. The germline V gene encodes CDR1 SGHAT and CDR2 FQNNGV. The CDR3 is CASSSGGGYEKLFF. The DNA of the CDR3 is TGTGCCAGCAGCTCTGGGGGCGGATATGAAAAACTGTTTTTT.

This sequence joins TRBV18 and TRBJ1-3; D is uncertain. V lost 6 bases and J lost 2, with 8 bases in between. The germline V gene encodes CDR1 KGHSH and CDR2 LQKENI. The CDR3 is 13 amino acids. CDR3 in amino acids: CASSHGTGNTIYF. The CDR3 nucleotides read TGTGCCAGCTCTCACGGGACTGGAAACACCATATATTTT. The complete variable domain, with remaining parts taken from reference TRBV18 and TRBJ1-3, reads NAGVMQNPRHLVRRRGQEARLRCSPMKGHSHVYWYRQLPEEGLKFMVYLQKENIIDESGMPKERFSAEFPKEGPSILRIQQVVRGDSAAYFCASSHGTGNTIYFGEGSWLTVV.

The V gene is TRBV5-6, the J gene TRBJ1-2, with 12 bases identical to TRBD1. This CDR3 has 14 residues. The germline CDR1 and CDR2 sequences are SGHDT and YYEEEE. V gave up 3 bases and J gave up 7 bases; unmatched junction bases: 4. This chain's CDR3 is CASSSGQGAVGYTF. The CDR3, as DNA: TGTGCCAGCAGCTCGGGACAGGGGGCGGTTGGCTACACCTTC.

The chain is built from TRBV30 and TRBJ2-7; 9 nucleotides agree with TRBD2. Germline CDR1 and CDR2: GTSNPN and SVGIG (reference sequence). The CDR3 loop spans 14 amino acids. Trimming took 2 bases from V and 1 from J; bases not matched to a gene: 3. CDR3 in amino acids: CAWSTSGLSYEQYF. The CDR3, as DNA: TGTGCCTGGAGTACTAGCGGGCTATCCTACGAGCAGTACTTC.

The CDR3 loop reads CASSLTSGGNNEQFF. For the CDR3, the DNA is TGTGCCAGCAGCTTAACAAGCGGGGGGAACAATGAGCAGTTCTTC. V usage is TRBV7-3 and J usage is TRBJ2-1; 9 nucleotides line up with TRBD2. There are 15 residues in the CDR3. Unmatched junction bases numbered 2, after V lost 0 bases and J lost 5 bases. Germline V lookup: CDR1 SGHTA, CDR2 FQGTGA.

The rearrangement joins TRBV7-2 to TRBJ2-4; 7 bases fit TRBD1. This CDR3 has 12 amino acids. J lost 15 bases, V lost 1 base, and 6 bases had no gene match. Germline-derived CDR1 and CDR2 are SGHTA and FQGNSA. The CDR3 DNA is TGTGCCAGCAGCTTAGGGACAGGACCGGGGTACTTC. It yields the protein CASSLGTGPGYF.

The gene calls are TRBV30 and TRBJ1-2; 7 bases line up with TRBD1. From germline, CDR1 is GTSNPN and CDR2 SVGIG (reference sequence). Trimming at V came to 4 bases and at J to 0 bases, leaving 8 bases not matched to a gene. The CDR3 runs 15 residues. The CDR3 sequence: CAWIRQGMANYGYTF. The DNA for the CDR3 is TGTGCCTGGATTAGACAGGGTATGGCTAACTATGGCTACACCTTC.

The V call is TRBV5-6, the J call TRBJ1-2; 9 bases are shared with TRBD1. CDR1 and CDR2 from the germline V gene are SGHDT and YYEEEE. The CDR3 is made up of 14 amino acids. The junction had 3 bases not matched to a gene; V was cut back by 4 bases and J by 2 bases. CDR3 amino acids: CASSRDRANYGYTF. The CDR3 coding sequence is TGTGCCAGCAGCAGGGACAGGGCCAACTATGGCTACACCTTC.

The chain employs TRBV19 and TRBJ2-3; a weak D match, TRBD2 (5 bases). CDR1 LNHDA and CDR2 SQIVND come from the germline V gene (reference sequence). V lost 3 bases and J lost 9, with 19 bases in between. The CDR3 has 15 amino acids. The CDR3 DNA reads as TGTGCCAGTAGTATTCCCCAAGGCGGGTATCAAACGCAGTATTTT. Protein product: CASSIPQGGYQTQYF.

The chain uses TRBV6-6 and TRBJ2-7, with D maybe TRBD2 (5 bases). Germline CDR1 reads MNHNY; CDR2 reads SVGAGI (reference sequence). The germline V and J ends were trimmed by 5 bases and 6 bases, with 14 bases remaining between them. This CDR3 has 13 residues. The CDR3 DNA reads TGTGCCAGCAGTAATACAGAGGGCTCCGAGCAGTACTTC. This gives the protein CASSNTEGSEQYF.

The rearrangement links TRBV4-3 to TRBJ2-3; the D gene is possibly TRBD2 (6 bases). V lost 4 bases and J lost 5, with 19 bases in between. Germline CDR1 reads LGHNA; CDR2 reads YSLEER. This CDR3 contains 16 residues. The CDR3: CASSRGGSYAGDTQYF. For the CDR3, the DNA is TGCGCCAGCAGCCGAGGAGGGAGTTACGCCGGAGATACGCAGTATTTT.

J is TRBJ2-1 and V is TRBV11-3; a possible D gene is TRBD2 (6 bases). Germline values: CDR1 SGHNT, CDR2 YENEEA. Trimming removed 3 bases at V and 6 bases at J, with 9 bases between. The CDR3 totals 13 residues. This CDR3 is CASSLGGPNEQFF. The CDR3, as DNA: TGTGCCAGCAGCTTGGGGGGACCCAATGAGCAGTTCTTC.

The chain is built from TRBV5-1 and TRBJ2-1; 8 bases fit TRBD1. CDR1 is SGHRS, CDR2 YFSETQ, per germline. This CDR3 comprises 14 residues. V was pared by 4 bases and J by 4 bases, with 4 bases of the junction left unmatched. The CDR3 loop is CASSTRDRYNEQFF. The CDR3 DNA reads as TGCGCCAGCAGCACCCGGGACAGGTACAATGAGCAGTTCTTC.

This clone was seen more than once but under ten times. This chain uses TRBV7-2 with TRBJ1-1, with unresolved D. The CDR3 is 14 amino acids. Trimming shortened V by 1 base and J by 4 bases, and 10 bases separated the two germline ends. Germline V gives CDR1 SGHTA, CDR2 FQGNSA. The CDR3 nucleotides read TGTGCCAGCAGCTTAGGGCAGGCCAGCACTGAAGCTTTCTTT. This translates into CASSLGQASTEAFF.

The chain links TRBV2 to TRBJ2-1, with D maybe TRBD2 (5 bases). In germline, CDR1 is SNHLY, CDR2 FYNNEI. The ends were cut back, 2 bases at V and 0 bases at J, with 17 bases in the middle. The CDR3 is 18 residues long. The CDR3 is CASSEIFLGLVSYNEQFF. In DNA, the CDR3 is TGTGCCAGCAGTGAAATCTTTTTAGGACTTGTCTCCTACAATGAGCAGTTCTTC.

This clone was seen a handful of times. The J gene is TRBJ2-3, the V gene TRBV7-2; 7 bases are a match to TRBD2. The CDR3 consists of 17 residues. Trimming at V came to 4 bases and at J to 0 bases, leaving 10 bases not matched to a gene. The germline gives CDR1 SGHTA, CDR2 FQGNSA. The CDR3 region is CASSSPPGTTSTDTQYF. The DNA of the CDR3 is TGTGCCAGCAGCTCCCCCCCCGGGACTACTAGCACAGATACGCAGTATTTT.

The chain couples TRBV6-1 to TRBJ2-7; 11 bases agree with TRBD2. CDR3 length: 15 residues. V was clipped by 4 bases and J by 1 base; unmatched bases: 3. The germline CDR1 and CDR2 sequences are MNHNS and SASEGT. The CDR3 DNA sequence: TGTGCCAGCAGTGGCCGACTAGCGGGGTCCTACGAGCAGTACTTC. This translates into CASSGRLAGSYEQYF.

This clone is judged large. The rearrangement links TRBV29-1 to TRBJ1-3; D perhaps matches TRBD1 (5 bases). Germline-derived CDR1 and CDR2 are SQVTM and ANQGSEA. The CDR3 consists of 10 residues. V lost 7 bases, J lost 6 bases, and 7 bases lay in between. Here the CDR3 reads CSAGENTIYF. The CDR3 nucleotides are TGCAGCGCGGGGGAAAACACCATATATTTT. The full variable domain, in which reference TRBV29-1 and TRBJ1-3 provide the parts outside the CDR3, is SAVISQKPSRDICQRGTSLTIQCQVDSQVTMMFWYRQQPGQSLTLIATANQGSEATYESGFVIDKFPISRPNLTFSTLTVSNMSPEDSSIYLCSAGENTIYFGEGSWLTVV.

The chain recombines TRBV19 with TRBJ2-2; TRBD2 agrees at 11 bases. CDR1 and CDR2 from the germline V gene are LNHDA and SQIVND (reference sequence). Trimming at V came to 3 bases and at J to 5 bases, leaving 8 bases not matched to a gene. This CDR3 has 17 residues. This CDR3 is CASSMIAGGIHTGELFF. The CDR3 nucleotides are TGTGCCAGTAGTATGATAGCGGGGGGGATACATACCGGGGAGCTGTTTTTT.

This clone was seen only a few times. The chain carries TRBV29-1 and TRBJ2-7; 9 positions agree with TRBD2. The CDR3 is 14 residues long. Germline CDR1 SQVTM, CDR2 ANQGSEA. The junction had 7 bases not matched to a gene; V was cut back by 4 bases and J by 3 bases. The CDR3 nucleotides read TGCAGCGTTGCCGTAGCGGGAGTGATCTACGAGCAGTACTTC. Translation: CSVAVAGVIYEQYF.